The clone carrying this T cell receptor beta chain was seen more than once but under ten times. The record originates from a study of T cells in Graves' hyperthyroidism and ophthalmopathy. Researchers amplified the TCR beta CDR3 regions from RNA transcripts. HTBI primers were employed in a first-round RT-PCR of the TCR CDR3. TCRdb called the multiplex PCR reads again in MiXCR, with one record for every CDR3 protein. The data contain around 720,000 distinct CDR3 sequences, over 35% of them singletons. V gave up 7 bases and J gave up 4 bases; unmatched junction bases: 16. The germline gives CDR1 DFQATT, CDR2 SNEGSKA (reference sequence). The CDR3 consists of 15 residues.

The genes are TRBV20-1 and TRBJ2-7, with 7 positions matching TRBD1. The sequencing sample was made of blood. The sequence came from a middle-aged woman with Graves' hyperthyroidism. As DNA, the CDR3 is TGCAGTGTATTGCGGGCCAGGGGGTTGGAATACGAGCAGTACTTC. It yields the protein CSVLRARGLEYEQYF.